The T cell receptor beta chain described here comes from a study of cytomegalovirus exposure and HLA in healthy donors. Study observations and caveats: Immune exposure information comprised only CMV serostatus.

The CDR3 length is 14 residues. Per the germline V gene, CDR1 is SGDLS and CDR2 is YYNGEE. V lost 0 bases, J lost 3 bases, and 3 bases stayed unmatched. Note on this clone: Its antigen is not known.

PCR used 60 Vbeta primers and 13 Jbeta primers. The data were produced by immunoSEQ multiplex PCR, yet TCRdb's version contains in-frame clones alone and is incomplete. This table holds about 140,000 clones. This sequence joins TRBV9 and TRBJ2-7; 7 bases line up with TRBD2. Sequenced input: PBMCs. The clonotype was recovered from a woman aged 18 to 35 in good health and CMV-seronegative. The CDR3 here is CASSVGGGNYEQYF. For the CDR3, the DNA is TGTGCCAGCAGCGTAGGGGGGGGGAACTACGAGCAGTACTTC.